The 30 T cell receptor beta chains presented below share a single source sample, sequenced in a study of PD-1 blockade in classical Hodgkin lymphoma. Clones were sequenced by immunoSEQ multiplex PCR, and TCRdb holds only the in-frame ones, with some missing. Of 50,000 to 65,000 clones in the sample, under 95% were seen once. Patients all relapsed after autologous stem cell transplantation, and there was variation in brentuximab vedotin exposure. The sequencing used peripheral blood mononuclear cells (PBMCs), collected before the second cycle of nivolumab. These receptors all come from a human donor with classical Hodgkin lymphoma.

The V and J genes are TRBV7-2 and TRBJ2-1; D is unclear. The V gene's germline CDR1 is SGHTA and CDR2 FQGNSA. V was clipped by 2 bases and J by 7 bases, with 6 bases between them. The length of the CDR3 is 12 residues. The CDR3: CASSLTLNEQFF. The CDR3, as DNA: TGTGCCAGCAGCTTAACGTTGAATGAGCAGTTCTTC.

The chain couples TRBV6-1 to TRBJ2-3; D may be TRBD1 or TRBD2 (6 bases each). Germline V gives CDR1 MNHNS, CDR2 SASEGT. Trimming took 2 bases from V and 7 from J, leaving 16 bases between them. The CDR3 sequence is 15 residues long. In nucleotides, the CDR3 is TGTGCCAGCAGTGAATATGGGGGGCCCCCGAATACGCAGTATTTT. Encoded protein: CASSEYGGPPNTQYF.

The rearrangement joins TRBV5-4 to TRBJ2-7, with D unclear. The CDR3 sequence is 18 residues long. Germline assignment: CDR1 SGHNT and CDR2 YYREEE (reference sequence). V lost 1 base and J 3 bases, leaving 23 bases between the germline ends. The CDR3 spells CASSLFPRRRRSRYEQYF. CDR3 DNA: TGTGCCAGCAGCTTGTTTCCTCGTCGACGGCGATCCCGCTACGAGCAGTACTTC. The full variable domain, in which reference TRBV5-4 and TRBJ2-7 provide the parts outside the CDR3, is ETGVTQSPTHLIKTRGQQVTLRCSSQSGHNTVSWYQQALGQGPQFIFQYYREEENGRGNFPPRFSGLQFPNYSSELNVNALELDDSALYLCASSLFPRRRRSRYEQYFGPGTRLTVT.

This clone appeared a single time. CDR3 DNA sequence: TGTGCCAGCAGTTTACGGTTAGCAACTAATGAAAAACTGTTTTTT. Amino acid sequence: CASSLRLATNEKLFF. V gene TRBV27 combines with J gene TRBJ1-4, with no clear D. The CDR3 spans 15 residues. The V end was cut by 2 bases, the J end by 0 bases, with 7 bases between. Germline CDR1 and CDR2: MNHEY and SMNVEV (reference sequence).

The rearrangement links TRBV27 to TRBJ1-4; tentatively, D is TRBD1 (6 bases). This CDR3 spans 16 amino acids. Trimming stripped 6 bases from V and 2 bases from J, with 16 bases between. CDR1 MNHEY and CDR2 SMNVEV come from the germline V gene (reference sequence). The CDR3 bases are TGTGCCAGCAGGAGAGGAACGGGGGCGACTAATGAAAAACTGTTTTTT. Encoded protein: CASRRGTGATNEKLFF.

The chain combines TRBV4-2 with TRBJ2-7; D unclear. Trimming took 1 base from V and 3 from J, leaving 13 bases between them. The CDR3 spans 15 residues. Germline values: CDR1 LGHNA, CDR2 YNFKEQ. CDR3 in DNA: TGTGCCAGCAGCCAAGCGGGCCCAGGTTTCTACGAGCAGTACTTC. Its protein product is CASSQAGPGFYEQYF.

The CDR3 DNA sequence: TGTGCCAGCAGCGAAACAGGGTATGGCTACACCTTC. It yields the protein CASSETGYGYTF. The chain uses TRBV25-1 and TRBJ1-2; D possibly corresponds to TRBD1 (6 bases). The CDR3 is made up of 12 amino acids. The germline V gene encodes CDR1 MGHDK and CDR2 SYGVNS. V shed 6 bases and J shed 5 bases, with 10 bases lying between them.

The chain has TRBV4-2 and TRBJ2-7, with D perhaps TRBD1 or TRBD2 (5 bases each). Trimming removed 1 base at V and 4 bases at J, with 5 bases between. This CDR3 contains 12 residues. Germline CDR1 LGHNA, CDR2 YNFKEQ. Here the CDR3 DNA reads TGTGCCAGCAGCCAAGGGGGGTACGAGCAGTACTTC. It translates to CASSQGGYEQYF.

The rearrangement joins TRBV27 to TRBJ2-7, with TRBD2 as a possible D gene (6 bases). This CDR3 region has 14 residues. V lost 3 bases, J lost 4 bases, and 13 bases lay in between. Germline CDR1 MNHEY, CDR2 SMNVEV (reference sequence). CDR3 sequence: CASSFGAGMYEQYF. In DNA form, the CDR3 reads TGTGCCAGCAGTTTTGGGGCGGGAATGTACGAGCAGTACTTC.

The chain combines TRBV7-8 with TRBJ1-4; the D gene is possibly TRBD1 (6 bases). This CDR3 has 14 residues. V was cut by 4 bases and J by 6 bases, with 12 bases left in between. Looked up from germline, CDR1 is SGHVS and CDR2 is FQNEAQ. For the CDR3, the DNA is TGTGCCAGCAGCTCATCCAGGGGTTATGAAAAACTGTTTTTT. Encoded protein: CASSSSRGYEKLFF.

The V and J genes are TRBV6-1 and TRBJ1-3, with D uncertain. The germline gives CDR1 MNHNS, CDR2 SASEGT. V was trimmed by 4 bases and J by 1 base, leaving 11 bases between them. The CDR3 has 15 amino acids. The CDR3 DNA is TGTGCCAGCAGTGCCCCATCCGGGTCTGGAAACACCATATATTTT. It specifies CASSAPSGSGNTIYF.

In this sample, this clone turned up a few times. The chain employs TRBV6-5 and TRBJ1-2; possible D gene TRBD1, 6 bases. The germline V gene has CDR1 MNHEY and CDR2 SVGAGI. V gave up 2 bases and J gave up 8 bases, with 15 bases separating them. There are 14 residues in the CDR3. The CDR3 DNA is TGTGCCAGCAGTTACGTCTCAGGGGCATGGGGCTACACCTTC. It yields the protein CASSYVSGAWGYTF.

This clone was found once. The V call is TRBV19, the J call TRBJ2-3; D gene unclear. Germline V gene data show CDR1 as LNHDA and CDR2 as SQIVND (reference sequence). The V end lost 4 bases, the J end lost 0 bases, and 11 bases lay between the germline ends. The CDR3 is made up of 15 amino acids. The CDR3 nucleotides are TGTGCCAGTAGTAATAGTGAGAGGAGCACAGATACGCAGTATTTT. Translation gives CASSNSERSTDTQYF.

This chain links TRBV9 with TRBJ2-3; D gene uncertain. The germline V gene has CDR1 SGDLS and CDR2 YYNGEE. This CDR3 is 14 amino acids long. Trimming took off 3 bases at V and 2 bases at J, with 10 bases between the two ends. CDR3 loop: CASSARPTTDTQYF. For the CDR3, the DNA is TGTGCCAGCAGCGCTAGACCTACCACAGATACGCAGTATTTT.

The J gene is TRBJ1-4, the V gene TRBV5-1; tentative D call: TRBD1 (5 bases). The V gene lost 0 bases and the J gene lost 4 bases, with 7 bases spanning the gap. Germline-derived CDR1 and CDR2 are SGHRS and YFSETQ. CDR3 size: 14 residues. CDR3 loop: CASSLVQGNEKLFF. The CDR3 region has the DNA TGCGCCAGCAGCTTGGTCCAGGGTAATGAAAAACTGTTTTTT.

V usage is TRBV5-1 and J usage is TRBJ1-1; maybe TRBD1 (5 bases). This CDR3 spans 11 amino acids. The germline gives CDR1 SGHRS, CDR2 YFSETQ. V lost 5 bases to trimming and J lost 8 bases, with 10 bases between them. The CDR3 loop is CASRTGTEAFF. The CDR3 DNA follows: TGCGCCAGCAGGACGGGGACCGAAGCTTTCTTT.

CDR3 region: CASSLWDGGAFF. CDR3 bases: TGTGCCAGCAGCTTGTGGGACGGCGGAGCTTTCTTT. This rearrangement joins TRBV5-6 to TRBJ1-1; maybe TRBD1 (5 bases). Deletions cut 1 base from V and 10 bases from J, with 11 bases between. This CDR3 contains 12 residues. CDR1 and CDR2 from the germline V gene are SGHDT and YYEEEE.

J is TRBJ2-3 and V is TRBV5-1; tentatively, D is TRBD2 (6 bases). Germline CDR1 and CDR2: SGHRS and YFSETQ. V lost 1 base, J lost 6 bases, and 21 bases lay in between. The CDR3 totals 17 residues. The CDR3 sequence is CASSLLVGSGIPDTQYF. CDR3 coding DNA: TGCGCCAGCAGCTTGCTCGTGGGTAGCGGCATTCCGGATACGCAGTATTTT.

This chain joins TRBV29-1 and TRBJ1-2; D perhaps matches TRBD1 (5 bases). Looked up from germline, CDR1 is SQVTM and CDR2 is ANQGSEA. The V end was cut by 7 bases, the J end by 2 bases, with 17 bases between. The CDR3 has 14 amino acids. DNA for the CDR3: TGCAGCGCAACAGGAGTTCACGGGAACTATGGCTACACCTTC. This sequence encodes CSATGVHGNYGYTF.

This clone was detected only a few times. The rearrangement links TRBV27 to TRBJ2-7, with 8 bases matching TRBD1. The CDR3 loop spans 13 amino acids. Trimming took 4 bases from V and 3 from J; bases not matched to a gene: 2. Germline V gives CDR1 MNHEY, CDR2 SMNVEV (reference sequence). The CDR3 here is CASSSGQGYEQYF. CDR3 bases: TGTGCCAGCAGTTCAGGACAGGGCTACGAGCAGTACTTC.

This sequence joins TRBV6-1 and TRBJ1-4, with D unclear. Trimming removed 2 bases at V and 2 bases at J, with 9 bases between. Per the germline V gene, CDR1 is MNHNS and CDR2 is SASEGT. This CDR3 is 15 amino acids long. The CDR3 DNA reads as TGTGCCAGCAGTGAACTAGTTAGGACTAATGAAAAACTGTTTTTT. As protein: CASSELVRTNEKLFF.

This chain's CDR3 is CASSSNRANEKLFF. In DNA form, the CDR3 reads TGTGCCAGCAGCTCCAACCGAGCTAATGAAAAACTGTTTTTT. The V gene is TRBV5-4, the J gene TRBJ1-4; D not resolved. The CDR3 length is 14 residues. V was cut by 3 bases and J by 3 bases, with 9 bases left in between. Germline V gives CDR1 SGHNT, CDR2 YYREEE (reference sequence).

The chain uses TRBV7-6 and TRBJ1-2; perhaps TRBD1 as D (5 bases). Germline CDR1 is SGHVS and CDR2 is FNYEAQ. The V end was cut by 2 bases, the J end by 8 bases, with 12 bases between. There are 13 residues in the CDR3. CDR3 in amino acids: CASSLQGRKGYTF. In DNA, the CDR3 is TGTGCCAGCAGCTTACAGGGAAGGAAGGGCTACACCTTC.

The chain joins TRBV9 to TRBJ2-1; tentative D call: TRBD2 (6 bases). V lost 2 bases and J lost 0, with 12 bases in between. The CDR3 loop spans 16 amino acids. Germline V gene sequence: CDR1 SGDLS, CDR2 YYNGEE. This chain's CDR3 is CASSVGGSFSYNEQFF. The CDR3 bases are TGTGCCAGCAGCGTTGGGGGGTCTTTCTCCTACAATGAGCAGTTCTTC.

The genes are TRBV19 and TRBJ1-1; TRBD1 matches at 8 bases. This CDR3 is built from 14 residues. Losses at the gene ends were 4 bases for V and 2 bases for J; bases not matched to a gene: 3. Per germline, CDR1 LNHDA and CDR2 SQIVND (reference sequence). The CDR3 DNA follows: TGTGCCAGTAGTACAGGACAGGGCAACACTGAAGCTTTCTTT. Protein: CASSTGQGNTEAFF.

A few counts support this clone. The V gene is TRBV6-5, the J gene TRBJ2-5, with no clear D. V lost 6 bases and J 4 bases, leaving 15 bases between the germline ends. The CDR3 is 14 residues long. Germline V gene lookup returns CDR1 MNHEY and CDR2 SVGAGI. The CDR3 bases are TGTGCCAGCAGCACTAATGGGTGGGGAGAGACCCAGTACTTC. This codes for CASSTNGWGETQYF.

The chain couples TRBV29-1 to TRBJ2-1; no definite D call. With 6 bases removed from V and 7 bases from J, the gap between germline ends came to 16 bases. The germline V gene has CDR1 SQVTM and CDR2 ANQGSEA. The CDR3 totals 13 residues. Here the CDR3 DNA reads TGCAGCGTGAAAGACCTGAACAAAAATGAGCAGTTCTTC. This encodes CSVKDLNKNEQFF.

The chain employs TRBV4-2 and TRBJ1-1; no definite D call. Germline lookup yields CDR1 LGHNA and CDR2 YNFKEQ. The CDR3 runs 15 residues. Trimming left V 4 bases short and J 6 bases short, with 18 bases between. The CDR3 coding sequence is TGTGCCAGCAGCCTGGCTTTGGGAGTTTTGCCTGAAGCTTTCTTT. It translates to CASSLALGVLPEAFF.

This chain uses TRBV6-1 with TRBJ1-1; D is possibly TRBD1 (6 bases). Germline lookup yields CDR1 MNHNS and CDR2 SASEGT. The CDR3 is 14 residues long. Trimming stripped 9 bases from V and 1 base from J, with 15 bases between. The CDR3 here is CASIRGGWNTEAFF. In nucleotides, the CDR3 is TGTGCCAGTATCAGGGGCGGATGGAACACTGAAGCTTTCTTT.

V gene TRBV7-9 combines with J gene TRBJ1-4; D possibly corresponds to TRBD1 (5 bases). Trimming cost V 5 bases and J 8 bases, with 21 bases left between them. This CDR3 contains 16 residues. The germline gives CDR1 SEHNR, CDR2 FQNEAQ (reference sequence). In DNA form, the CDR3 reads TGTGCCAGCAGCCCTGTCTGGATCGGGGCGGCAGAAAAACTGTTTTTT. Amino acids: CASSPVWIGAAEKLFF.